What follows is one TCR beta chain and its context. The germline V gene has CDR1 GTSNPN and CDR2 SVGIG (reference sequence). This CDR3 has 11 amino acids. The germline V and J ends were trimmed by 1 base and 6 bases, with 3 bases remaining between them. The sample originates from a study of control samples from healthy donors and cancer patients. The repertoire was sequenced with immunoSEQ multiplex PCR; TCRdb's copy has only in-frame clones and lacks some. The sample has some 220,000 clones; about 93% are singletons. This TCR was sampled from a man aged 50 to 59 in good health. This chain connects TRBV30 to TRBJ1-4; D call uncertain. The specimen was blood. The CDR3 DNA sequence: TGTGCCTGGAGTGAAGATGAAAAACTGTTTTTT. Translating it yields CAWSEDEKLFF.